The clone carrying this TCR beta chain has a single count. The sample originates from a study of blood T cell repertoires in COVID-19. Study overall: The origin of the acute and convalescent COVID-19 samples was the United States, Italy and Spain. PBMCs, B-cell-depleted T cells, or T cells provided the cDNA or gDNA that made up the material.

The CDR3 sequence is 14 residues long. From germline, CDR1 is SEHNR and CDR2 FQNEAQ (reference sequence). V was pared by 5 bases and J by 4 bases, with 14 bases between. Per the original methods: Reference gene primer amplification in the assay estimated nucleated cell counts. Repertoires were generated with immunoSEQ multiplex PCR, while TCRdb's copy carries only in-frame clones and drops some. V, J and clone size were drawn from that table, and D and trimming were deduced from the DNA. This sample has under 300,000 clones, with more than 80% found just once. This sequence originates from a woman aged 40 to 49 with acute or convalescent COVID-19. Input material: peripheral blood. The V and J genes are TRBV7-9 and TRBJ1-1, with D unresolved. CDR3: CASSPPGGSTEAFF. The CDR3 region has the DNA TGTGCCAGCAGCCCCCCGGGAGGGAGCACTGAAGCTTTCTTT.